Detailed here is one T cell receptor beta chain. What it binds is unknown. The sample contains more than one DNA sequence encoding this CDR3. All of the isolated RNA was reverse transcribed, so expressed TCRB transcripts were sequenced. The average for stem cell-like memory T cell samples was about 1.01 million reads. Clones were read by immunoSEQ multiplex PCR, and TCRdb kept only the in-frame ones, dropping some. The sample consists of approximately 90,000 clones, under 35% of them appearing once. The CDR3 runs 13 residues. Per the germline V gene, CDR1 is SGHTA and CDR2 is FQGNSA. V dropped 2 bases and J dropped 5 bases, with 6 bases sitting between them. The data were obtained in a study of beta chain features in type 1 diabetes. Across the study: Patients shared similar age, gender and cell yields with healthy donors.

Findings of the study overall: Patients' naive, central memory and Treg TCRB repertoires seemed closer to one another than those of healthy donors.

This clonotype was obtained from a woman under 30 in good health. Material for sequencing was stem cell memory CD4+ T cells from blood. The chain is built from TRBV7-2 and TRBJ2-2; D is perhaps TRBD1 (6 bases). The CDR3 reads CASSLQGTGELFF. CDR3 bases: TGTGCCAGCAGCTTACAGGGGACCGGGGAGCTGTTTTTT.